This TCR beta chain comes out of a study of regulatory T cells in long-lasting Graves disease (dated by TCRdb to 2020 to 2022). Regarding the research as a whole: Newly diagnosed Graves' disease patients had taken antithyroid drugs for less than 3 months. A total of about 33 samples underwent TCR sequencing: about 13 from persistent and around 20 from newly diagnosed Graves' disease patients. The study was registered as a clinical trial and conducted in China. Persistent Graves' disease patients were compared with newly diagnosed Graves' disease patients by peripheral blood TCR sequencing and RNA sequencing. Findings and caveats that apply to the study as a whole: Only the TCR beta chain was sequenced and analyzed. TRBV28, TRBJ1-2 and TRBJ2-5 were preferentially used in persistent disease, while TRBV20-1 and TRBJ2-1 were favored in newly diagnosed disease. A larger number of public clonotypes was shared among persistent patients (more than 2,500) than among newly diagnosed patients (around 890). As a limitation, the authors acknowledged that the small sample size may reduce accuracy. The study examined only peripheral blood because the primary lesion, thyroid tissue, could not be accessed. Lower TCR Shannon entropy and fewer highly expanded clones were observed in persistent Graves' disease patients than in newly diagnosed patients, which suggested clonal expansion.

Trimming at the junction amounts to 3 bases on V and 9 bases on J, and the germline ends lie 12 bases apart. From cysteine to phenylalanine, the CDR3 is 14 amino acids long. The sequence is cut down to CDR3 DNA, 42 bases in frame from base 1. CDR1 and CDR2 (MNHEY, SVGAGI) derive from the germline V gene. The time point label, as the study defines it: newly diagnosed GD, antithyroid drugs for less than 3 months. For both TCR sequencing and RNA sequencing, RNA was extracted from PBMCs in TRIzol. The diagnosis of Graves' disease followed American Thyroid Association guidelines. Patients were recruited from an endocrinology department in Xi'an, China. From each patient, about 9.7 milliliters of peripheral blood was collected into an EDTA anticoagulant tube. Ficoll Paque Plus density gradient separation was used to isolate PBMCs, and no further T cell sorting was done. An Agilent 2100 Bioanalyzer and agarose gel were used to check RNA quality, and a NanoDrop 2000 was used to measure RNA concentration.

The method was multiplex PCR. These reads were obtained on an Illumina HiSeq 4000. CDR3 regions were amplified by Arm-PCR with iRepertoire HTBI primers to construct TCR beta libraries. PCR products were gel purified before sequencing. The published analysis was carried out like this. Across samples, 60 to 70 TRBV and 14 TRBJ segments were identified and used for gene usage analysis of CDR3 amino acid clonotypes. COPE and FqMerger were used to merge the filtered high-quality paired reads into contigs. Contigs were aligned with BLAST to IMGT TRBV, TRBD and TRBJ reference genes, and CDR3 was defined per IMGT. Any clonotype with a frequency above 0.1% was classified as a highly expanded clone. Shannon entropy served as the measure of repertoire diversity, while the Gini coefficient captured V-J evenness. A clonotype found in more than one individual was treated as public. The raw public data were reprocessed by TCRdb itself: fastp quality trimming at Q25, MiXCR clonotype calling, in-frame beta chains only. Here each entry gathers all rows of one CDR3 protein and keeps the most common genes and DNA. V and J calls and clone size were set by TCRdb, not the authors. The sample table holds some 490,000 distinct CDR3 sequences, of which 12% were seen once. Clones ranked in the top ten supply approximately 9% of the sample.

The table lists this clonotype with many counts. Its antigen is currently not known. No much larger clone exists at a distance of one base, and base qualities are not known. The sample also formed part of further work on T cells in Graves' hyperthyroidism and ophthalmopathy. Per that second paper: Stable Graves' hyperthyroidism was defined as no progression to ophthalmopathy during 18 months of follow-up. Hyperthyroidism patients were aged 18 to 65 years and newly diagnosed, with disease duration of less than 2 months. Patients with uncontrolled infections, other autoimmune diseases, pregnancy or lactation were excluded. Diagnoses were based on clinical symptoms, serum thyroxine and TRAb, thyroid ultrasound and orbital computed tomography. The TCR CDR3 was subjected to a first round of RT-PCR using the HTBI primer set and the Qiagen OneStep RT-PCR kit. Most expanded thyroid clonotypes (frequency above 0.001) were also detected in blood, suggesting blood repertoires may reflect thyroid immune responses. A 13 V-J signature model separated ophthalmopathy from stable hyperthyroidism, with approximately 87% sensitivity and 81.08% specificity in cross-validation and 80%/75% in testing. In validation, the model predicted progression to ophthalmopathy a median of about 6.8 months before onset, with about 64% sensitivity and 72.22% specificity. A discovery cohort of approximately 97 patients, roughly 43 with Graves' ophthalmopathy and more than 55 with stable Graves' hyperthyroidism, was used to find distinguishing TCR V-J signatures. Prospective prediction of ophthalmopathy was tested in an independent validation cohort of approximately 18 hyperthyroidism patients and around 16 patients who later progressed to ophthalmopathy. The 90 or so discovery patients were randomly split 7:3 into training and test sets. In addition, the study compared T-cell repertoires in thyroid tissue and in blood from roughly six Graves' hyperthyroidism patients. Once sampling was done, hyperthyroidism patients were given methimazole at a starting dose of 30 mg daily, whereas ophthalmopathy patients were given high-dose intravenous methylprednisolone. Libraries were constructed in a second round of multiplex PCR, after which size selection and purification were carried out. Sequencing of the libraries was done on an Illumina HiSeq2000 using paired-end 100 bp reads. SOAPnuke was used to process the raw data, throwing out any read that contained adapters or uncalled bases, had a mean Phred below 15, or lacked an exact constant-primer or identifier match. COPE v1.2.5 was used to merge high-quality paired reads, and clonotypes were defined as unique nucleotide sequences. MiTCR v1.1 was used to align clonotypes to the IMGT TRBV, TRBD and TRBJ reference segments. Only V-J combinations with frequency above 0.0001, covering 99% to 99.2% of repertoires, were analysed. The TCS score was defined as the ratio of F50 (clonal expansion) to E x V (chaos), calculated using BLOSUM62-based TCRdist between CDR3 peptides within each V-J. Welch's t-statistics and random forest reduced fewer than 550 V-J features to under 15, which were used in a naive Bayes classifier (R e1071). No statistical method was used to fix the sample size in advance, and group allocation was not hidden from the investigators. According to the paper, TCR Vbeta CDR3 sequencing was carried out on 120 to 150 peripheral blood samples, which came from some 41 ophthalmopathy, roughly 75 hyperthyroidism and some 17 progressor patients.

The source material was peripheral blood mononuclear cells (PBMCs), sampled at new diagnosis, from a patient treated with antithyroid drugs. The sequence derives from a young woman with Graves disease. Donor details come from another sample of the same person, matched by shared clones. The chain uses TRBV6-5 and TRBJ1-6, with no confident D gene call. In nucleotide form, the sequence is TGTGCCAGCAGTTATTTGGGTTTAGCTTCACCCCTCCACTTT. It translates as CASSYLGLASPLHF.